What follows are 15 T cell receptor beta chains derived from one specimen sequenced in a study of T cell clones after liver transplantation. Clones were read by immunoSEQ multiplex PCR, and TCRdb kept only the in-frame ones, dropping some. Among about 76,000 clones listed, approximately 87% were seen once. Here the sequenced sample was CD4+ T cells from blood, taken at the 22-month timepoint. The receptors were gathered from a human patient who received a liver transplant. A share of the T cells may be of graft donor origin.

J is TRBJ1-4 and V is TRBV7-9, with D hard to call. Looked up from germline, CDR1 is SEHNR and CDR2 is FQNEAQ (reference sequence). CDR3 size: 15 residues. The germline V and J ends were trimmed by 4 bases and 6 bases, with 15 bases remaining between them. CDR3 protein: CASSSKDLLYEKLFF. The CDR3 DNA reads TGTGCCAGCAGCTCAAAGGACTTATTATATGAAAAACTGTTTTTT.

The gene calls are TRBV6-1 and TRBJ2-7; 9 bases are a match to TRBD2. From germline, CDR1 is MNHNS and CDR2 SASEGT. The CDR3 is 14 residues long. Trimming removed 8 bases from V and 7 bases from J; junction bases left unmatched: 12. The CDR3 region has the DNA TGTGCCAGCGAGGAGGGTAGCGGGGGCTTGGAGCAGTACTTC. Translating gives CASEEGSGGLEQYF.

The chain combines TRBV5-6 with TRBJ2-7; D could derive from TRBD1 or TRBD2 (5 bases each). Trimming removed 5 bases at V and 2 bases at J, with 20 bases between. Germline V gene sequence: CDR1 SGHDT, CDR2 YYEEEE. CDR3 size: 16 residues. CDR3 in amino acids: CASSLTSGTEAYEQYF. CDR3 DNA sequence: TGTGCCAGCAGTTTAACTTCCGGGACGGAGGCCTACGAGCAGTACTTC.

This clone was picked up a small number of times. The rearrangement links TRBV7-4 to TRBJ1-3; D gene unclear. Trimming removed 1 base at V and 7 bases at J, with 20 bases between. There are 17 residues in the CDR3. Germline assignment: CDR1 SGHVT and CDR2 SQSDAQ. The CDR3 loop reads CASSLVVCESPWNTIYF. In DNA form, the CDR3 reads TGTGCCAGCAGCTTAGTAGTATGCGAATCCCCCTGGAACACCATATATTTT.

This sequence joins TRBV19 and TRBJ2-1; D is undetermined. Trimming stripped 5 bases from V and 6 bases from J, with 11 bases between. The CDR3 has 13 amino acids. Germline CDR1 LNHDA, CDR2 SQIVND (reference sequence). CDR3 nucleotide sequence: TGTGCCAGTAGTCGGGCCCTGGGCAATGAGCAGTTCTTC. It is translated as CASSRALGNEQFF.

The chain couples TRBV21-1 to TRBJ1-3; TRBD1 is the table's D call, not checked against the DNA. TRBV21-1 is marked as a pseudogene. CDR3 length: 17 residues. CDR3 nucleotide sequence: TGTGCCAGCAGCGATCCCGGGACAGGGCTCTCTGGAAACACCATATATTTT. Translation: CASSDPGTGLSGNTIYF.

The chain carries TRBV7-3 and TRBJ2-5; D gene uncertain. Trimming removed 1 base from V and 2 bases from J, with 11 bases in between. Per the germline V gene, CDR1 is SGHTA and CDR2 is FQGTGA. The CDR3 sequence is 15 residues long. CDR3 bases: TGTGCCAGCAGCTTAAGGCCAGAGCCTCAAGAGACCCAGTACTTC. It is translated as CASSLRPEPQETQYF.

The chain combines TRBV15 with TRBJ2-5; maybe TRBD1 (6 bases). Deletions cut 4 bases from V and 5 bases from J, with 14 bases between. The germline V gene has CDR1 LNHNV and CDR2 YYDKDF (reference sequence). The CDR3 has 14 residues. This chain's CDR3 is CATSNWGQGETQYF. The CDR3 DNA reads TGTGCCACCAGCAACTGGGGGCAGGGGGAGACCCAGTACTTC.

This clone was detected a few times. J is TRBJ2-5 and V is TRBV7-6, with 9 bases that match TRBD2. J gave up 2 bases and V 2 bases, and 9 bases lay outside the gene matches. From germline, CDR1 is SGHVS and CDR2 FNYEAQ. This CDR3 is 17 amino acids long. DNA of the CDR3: TGTGCCAGCAGCTTATTTTGTTCCGCGGGAGGGCAAGAGACCCAGTACTTC. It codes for CASSLFCSAGGQETQYF. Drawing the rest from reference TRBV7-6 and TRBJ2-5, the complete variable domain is GAGVSQSPRYKVTKRGQDVALRCDPISGHVSLYWYRQALGQGPEFLTYFNYEAQQDKSGLPNDRFSAERPEGSISTLTIQRTEQRDSAMYRCASSLFCSAGGQETQYFGPGTRLLVL.

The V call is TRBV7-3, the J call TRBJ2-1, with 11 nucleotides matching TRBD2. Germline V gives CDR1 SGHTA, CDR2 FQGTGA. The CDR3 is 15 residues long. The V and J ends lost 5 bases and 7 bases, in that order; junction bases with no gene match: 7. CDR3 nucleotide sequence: TGTGCCAGCAGCCCTACTAGCGGGGGAAGGAATGAGCAGTTCTTC. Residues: CASSPTSGGRNEQFF.

The CDR3 nucleotides read TGCGCCAGCAGCAGCGGGGGAGAAATCACTGAAGCTTTCTTT. Translation gives CASSSGGEITEAFF. The rearrangement uses TRBV5-1 and TRBJ1-1; TRBD1 might be the D (5 bases). Germline V gene data show CDR1 as SGHRS and CDR2 as YFSETQ. The CDR3 sequence is 14 residues long. V was trimmed by 4 bases and J by 4 bases, leaving 14 bases between them. Together with reference TRBV5-1 and TRBJ1-1, the CDR3 gives the full variable domain: KAGVTQTPRYLIKTRGQQVTLSCSPISGHRSVSWYQQTPGQGLQFLFEYFSETQRNKGNFPGRFSGRQFSNSRSEMNVSTLELGDSALYLCASSSGGEITEAFFGQGTRLTVV.

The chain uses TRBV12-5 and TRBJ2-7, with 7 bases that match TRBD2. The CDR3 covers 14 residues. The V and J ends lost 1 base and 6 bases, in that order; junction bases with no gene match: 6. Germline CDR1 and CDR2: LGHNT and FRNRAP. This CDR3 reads CASGLGLAVAEQYF. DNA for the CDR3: TGTGCTAGTGGTTTGGGTCTAGCGGTGGCCGAGCAGTACTTC.

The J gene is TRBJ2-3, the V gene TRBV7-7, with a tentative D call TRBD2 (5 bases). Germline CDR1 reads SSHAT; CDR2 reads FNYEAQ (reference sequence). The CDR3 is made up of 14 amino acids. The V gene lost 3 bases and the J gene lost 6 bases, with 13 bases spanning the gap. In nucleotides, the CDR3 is TGTGCCAGCAGCTTTACGCCGGGGTCCGATACGCAGTATTTT. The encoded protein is CASSFTPGSDTQYF.

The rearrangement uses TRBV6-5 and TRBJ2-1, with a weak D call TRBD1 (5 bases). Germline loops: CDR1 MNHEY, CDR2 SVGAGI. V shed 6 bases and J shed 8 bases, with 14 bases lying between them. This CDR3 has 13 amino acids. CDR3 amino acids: CASRSAGLYEQFF. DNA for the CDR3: TGTGCCAGCAGGAGTGCAGGGCTTTATGAGCAGTTCTTC.

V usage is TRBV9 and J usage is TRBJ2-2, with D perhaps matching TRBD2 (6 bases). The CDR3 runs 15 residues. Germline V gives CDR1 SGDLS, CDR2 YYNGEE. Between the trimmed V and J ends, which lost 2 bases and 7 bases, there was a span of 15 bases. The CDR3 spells CASSVSAGLGGELFF. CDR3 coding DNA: TGTGCCAGCAGCGTTAGTGCGGGACTGGGCGGGGAGCTGTTTTTT. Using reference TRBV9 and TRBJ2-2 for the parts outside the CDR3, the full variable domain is DSGVTQTPKHLITATGQRVTLRCSPRSGDLSVYWYQQSLDQGLQFLIQYYNGEERAKGNILERFSAQQFPDLHSELNLSSLELGDSALYFCASSVSAGLGGELFFGEGSRLTVL.